Listed below are T cell receptor beta chains from one sample, sequenced in a study of T cell repertoires in cytomegalovirus infection. TCRdb reprocessed the reads with MiXCR, giving one entry per CDR3 protein. In the table there are around 740,000 distinct CDR3 sequences, roughly 36% of which are singletons. The source material was PBMCs. These receptors were obtained from a human donor in good health (CMV status not recorded). Some clones in this sample may be carry-over from other donors' samples. Each CDR3 is given with its conserved first and last residue. A D gene is named only where the DNA matches it firmly. The size entry is marked missing in some rows and otherwise reads once, few, many or a size class.

d_gene,j_gene,v_gene,abundance,CDR3aa,CDR3nt
-,TRBJ1-1,TRBV7-6,many,CASFRQPNTEAFF,TGTGCCAGCTTCCGACAGCCGAACACTGAAGCTTTCTTT
-,TRBJ2-3,TRBV28,few,CASSSPREGGGPGPATDTQYF,TGTGCCAGCAGTTCACCCCGAGAGGGAGGGGGCCCTGGACCCGCCACAGATACGCAGTATTTT
TRBD2,TRBJ2-7,TRBV10-3,-,CAISLGRGGLAGAENEQYF,TGTGCCATCAGCCTTGGTCGGGGGGGACTAGCGGGAGCGGAGAACGAGCAGTACTTC
TRBD2,TRBJ2-7,TRBV7-2,-,CASSLQSGSLYEQYF,TGTGCCAGCAGCTTACAGAGCGGGAGTTTGTACGAGCAGTACTTC
-,TRBJ1-2,TRBV5-1,-,CASSPGRTTNYGYTF,TGCGCCAGCAGCCCCGGACGGACCACTAACTATGGCTACACCTTC
TRBD1,TRBJ2-1,TRBV28,-,CASRLGGRPNEQFF,TGTGCCAGCAGGTTAGGGGGCCGACCCAATGAGCAGTTCTTC
TRBD1,TRBJ2-5,TRBV7-2,few,CASSSGTGGQTQYF,TGTGCCAGCAGCTCCGGGACAGGGGGACAGACCCAGTACTTC
TRBD2,TRBJ2-1,TRBV7-2,many,CASSWKREVTYNEQFF,TGTGCCAGCAGCTGGAAGCGGGAGGTCACCTACAATGAGCAGTTCTTC
-,TRBJ2-2,TRBV12-3/TRBV12-4,-,CASSSGVTGELFF,TGTGCCAGCAGTTCAGGGGTCACCGGGGAGCTGTTTTTT
-,TRBJ2-3,TRBV7-9,many,CASSLWRQGTDTQYF,TGTGCCAGCAGCTTATGGCGACAGGGCACAGATACGCAGTATTTT
TRBD2,TRBJ2-7,TRBV20-1,-,CSASSSGRAVFEQYF,TGCAGTGCTAGTAGCAGCGGGAGGGCCGTTTTTGAGCAGTACTTC
-,TRBJ1-4,TRBV6-5,few,CASSYSGQPYSLFF,TGTGCCAGCAGTTACTCCGGACAGCCCTATAGTTTGTTTTTT
-,TRBJ2-3,TRBV6-1,few,CASSDRGSTDTQYF,TGTGCCAGCAGTGACCGGGGTAGCACAGATACGCAGTATTTT
-,TRBJ2-5,TRBV2,-,CASRVGGVETQYF,TGTGCCAGCAGGGTCGGTGGCGTGGAGACCCAGTACTTC
TRBD1,TRBJ2-5,TRBV6-1,many,CASSDREQTQYF,TGTGCCAGCAGCGACAGGGAACAGACCCAGTACTTC
TRBD1,TRBJ1-1,TRBV30,few,CAWSVFRLTQGEERDPEAFF,TGTGCCTGGAGTGTGTTTAGATTGACGCAGGGGGAAGAAAGGGATCCTGAAGCTTTCTTT
TRBD1,TRBJ1-6,TRBV12-3/TRBV12-4,-,CASSRQTGTGTGYNSPLHF,TGTGCCAGCAGCCGCCAAACGGGAACCGGGACAGGGTATAATTCACCCCTCCACTTT
-,TRBJ2-1,TRBV19,once,CASIIGSGRGSEQFF,TGTGCCAGTATTATAGGGAGTGGTAGGGGATCGGAGCAGTTCTTC
-,TRBJ2-6,TRBV7-3,-,CASSLPRGGSGANVLTF,TGTGCCAGCAGCTTACCCCGAGGGGGTAGTGGGGCCAACGTCCTGACTTTC
TRBD1,TRBJ2-7,TRBV20-1,-,CSARDRDRGYYEQYF,TGCAGTGCTAGGGACCGGGACAGGGGTTACTACGAGCAGTACTTC
-,TRBJ1-1,TRBV28,-,CASRIPRNTEAFF,TGTGCCAGCAGAATACCCAGGAACACTGAAGCTTTCTTT
TRBD2,TRBJ2-4,TRBV29-1,-,CSVHGGGSRYF,TGCAGCGTTCACGGGGGGGGGTCTAGATACTTC
TRBD2,TRBJ2-2,TRBV15,-,CATSRVRGLANTGELFF,TGTGCCACCAGCAGAGTTCGGGGACTAGCGAATACCGGGGAGCTGTTTTTT
-,TRBJ1-1,TRBV7-9,few,CASSPFLANTEAFF,TGTGCCAGCAGCCCCTTCCTTGCGAACACTGAAGCTTTCTTT